This paragraph covers one T cell receptor (beta chain) sequence. Its antigen has not been determined. One base away there is no much larger clone; base qualities are not given. This record comes from a study of T-cell reconstitution after alpha-beta-depleted transplantation in children (dated by TCRdb to between 2015 and 2016). Study-wide context: T-cell immune reconstitution after TCRalphabeta/CD19-depleted allogeneic hematopoietic cell transplantation in children was quantitatively tracked in the study by means of TCR repertoire profiling. General conclusions and limits of the study: The high TCRbeta diversity at day 60 in some patients was ascribed to recipient T cells and intrathymic progenitors that had survived conditioning. Over subsequent months, a decline in hyperexpanded clone frequencies was noted, and after one year, T-cell counts and TCRbeta diversity were mostly ascribed to newly produced T cells. About two months after transplant, the apparently early recovery of alphabetaT-cell counts reportedly depended on just several hundred clones that had expanded rapidly and came from non-depleted graft cells.

The treatment or condition label on this specimen signifies: allogeneic hematopoietic cell transplantation with graft depleted of TCRalphabeta T cells and CD19 B cells. TCRalphabeta/CD19-depleted allogeneic hematopoietic cell grafts were given to the transplant recipients, all of whom were children. Library prep was done by PCR. The run used an Illumina HiSeq 2500. TCR library preparation used molecular barcoding, with unique molecular identifiers applied to normalize quantification of the TCRbeta repertoire. TCRdb reanalyzed the raw reads on its own, using fastp at Q25 for trimming and MiXCR for clone calling, and kept in-frame beta chains. When rows share a CDR3 protein, they turn into one entry using the most common DNA and genes. The sample includes approximately 82,000 distinct CDR3 sequences, with less than 20% observed a single time. 20% of the sample belongs to the ten largest clones. CDR1 and CDR2 were assigned from the germline V gene as SGDLS and YYNGEE. Relative to germline, V is missing 0 bases and J is missing 10 bases, with 7 bases of the junction outside any gene match. There are 15 amino acids in the CDR3, from cysteine to phenylalanine inclusive. Solely the CDR3 DNA is kept, with 45 bases framed from the first base.

This TCR was sampled from a male patient under 10 years old who had a stem cell transplant for acute lymphoblastic leukemia, so the T cells may come from the graft donor. The chain couples TRBV9 to TRBJ2-1, and 10 junction bases match TRBD2. Sample: PBMCs, mostly from graft donor cells, taken 180 days after TCRalphabeta/CD19-depleted stem cell transplant. At the DNA level, the sequence is TGTGCCAGCAGCGTAGGAGGAATTAGCGGGGGGGAGCAGTTCTTC. Its translation reads: CASSVGGISGGEQFF.